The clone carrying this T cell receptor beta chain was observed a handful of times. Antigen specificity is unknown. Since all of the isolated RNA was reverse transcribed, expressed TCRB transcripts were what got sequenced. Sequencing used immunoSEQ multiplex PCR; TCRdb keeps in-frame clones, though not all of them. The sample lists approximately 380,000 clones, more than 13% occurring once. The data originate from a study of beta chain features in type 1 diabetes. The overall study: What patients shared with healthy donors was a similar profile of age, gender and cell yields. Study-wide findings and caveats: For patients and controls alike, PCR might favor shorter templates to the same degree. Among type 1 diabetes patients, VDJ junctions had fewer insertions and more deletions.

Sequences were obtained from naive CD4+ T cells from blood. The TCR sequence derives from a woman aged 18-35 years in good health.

CDR3 bases: TGTGCCAGCTCACCAGGCAGTACCTACGAGCAGTACTTC. It is translated as CASSPGSTYEQYF. V usage is TRBV18 and J usage is TRBJ2-7; D gene ambiguous. CDR3 length: 13 amino acids. Germline assignment: CDR1 KGHSH and CDR2 LQKENI. Trimming removed 2 bases at V and 2 bases at J, with 7 bases between. The variable domain in full, with the rest retrieved from reference TRBV18 and TRBJ2-7, is NAGVMQNPRHLVRRRGQEARLRCSPMKGHSHVYWYRQLPEEGLKFMVYLQKENIIDESGMPKERFSAEFPKEGPSILRIQQVVRGDSAAYFCASSPGSTYEQYFGPGTRLTVT.